This T cell receptor beta chain came from a study of blood T cell repertoires in COVID-19. This clone occurred a few times. This table comes from immunoSEQ multiplex PCR, and its TCRdb copy is limited to in-frame clones, with some not included. The table includes roughly 150,000 clones, approximately 85% detected once. This clonotype was sampled from a man aged 80 or over with COVID-19, enrolled during active disease. Sequencing was performed on peripheral blood.

The CDR3 sequence: CASTPGTGANVLTF. DNA of the CDR3: TGTGCCAGCACCCCCGGGACTGGGGCCAACGTCCTGACTTTC. The rearrangement joins TRBV5-5 to TRBJ2-6; possibly TRBD2 for D (5 bases). CDR1 is SGHKS, CDR2 YYEKEE, per germline (reference sequence). V was shortened by 6 bases and J by 2 bases, with 9 bases between the two germline ends. CDR3 size: 14 residues.